The following is a T cell receptor (beta chain) sequence with its context. Its antigen remains unknown. The repertoire was sequenced with immunoSEQ multiplex PCR; TCRdb's copy has only in-frame clones and lacks some. There are nearly 95,000 clones in the sample; over 75% occur only once, and 2.5% lies in the top ten. CDR1 MNHNY and CDR2 SVGAGI come from the germline V gene (reference sequence). This CDR3 contains 15 residues. Trimming cost V 2 bases and J 1 base; bases outside gene matches: 4. The sample is drawn from a study of T cell responses to AZD1222 COVID-19 vaccine. General study points: Following two doses of AZD1222, Spike-specific TCR breadth and depth rose. The reported proportion of spike-specific TCRs targeting unmutated variant regions was nearly half. Seropositive AZD1222 recipients at baseline numbered only 5 or 6.

This clonotype was sampled from an adult who received the AZD1222 COVID-19 vaccine. The chain combines TRBV6-6 with TRBJ2-5, with TRBD1 identical over 7 bases. The material sequenced was peripheral blood, taken 28 days after the second AZD1222 dose. CDR3 amino acids: CASSYLTGVQETQYF. The CDR3 nucleotides read TGTGCCAGCAGTTACCTCACAGGGGTCCAAGAGACCCAGTACTTC.